This note documents a single TCR beta chain sequence. Using immunoSEQ multiplex PCR, the repertoire was profiled, and TCRdb retains in-frame clones only, with some absent. The sample records about 380,000 clones, approximately 95% being singletons. This sample is drawn from a study of shared T cell receptors in the human thymus. Between the trimmed V and J ends, which lost 7 bases and 5 bases, there was a span of 23 bases. Germline V lookup: CDR1 MGHDK, CDR2 SYGVNS. The CDR3 has 16 amino acids. The sequenced material came from thymocytes. This TCR was recovered from a human donor. V gene TRBV25-1 combines with J gene TRBJ2-5; tentatively, D is TRBD2 (6 bases). The CDR3 coding sequence is TGTGCCAGCATCTCTCGGGCCGGGAGAGTAGGGGAGACCCAGTACTTC. It translates to CASISRAGRVGETQYF.